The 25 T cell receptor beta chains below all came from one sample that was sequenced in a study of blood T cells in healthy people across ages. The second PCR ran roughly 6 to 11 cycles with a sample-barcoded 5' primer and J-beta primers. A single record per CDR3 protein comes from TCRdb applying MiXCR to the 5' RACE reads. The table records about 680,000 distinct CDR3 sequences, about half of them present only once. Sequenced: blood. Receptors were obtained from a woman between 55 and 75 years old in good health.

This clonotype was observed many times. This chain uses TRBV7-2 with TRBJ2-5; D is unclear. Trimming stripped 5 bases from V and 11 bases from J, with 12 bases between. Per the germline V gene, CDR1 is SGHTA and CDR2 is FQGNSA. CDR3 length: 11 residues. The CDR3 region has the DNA TGTGCCAGCAGCCCAAACAATGAGCAGTACTTC. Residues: CASSPNNEQYF.

The CDR3 DNA is TGTGCCAGCAGCCCAAATTCGCTGAAGGCCATGGGGACCCAGTACTTC. Translated, it gives CASSPNSLKAMGTQYF. The chain has TRBV7-3 and TRBJ2-5, with D unresolved. V dropped 5 bases and J dropped 7 bases, with 23 bases sitting between them. The germline V gene has CDR1 SGHTA and CDR2 FQGTGA. The CDR3 totals 16 residues.

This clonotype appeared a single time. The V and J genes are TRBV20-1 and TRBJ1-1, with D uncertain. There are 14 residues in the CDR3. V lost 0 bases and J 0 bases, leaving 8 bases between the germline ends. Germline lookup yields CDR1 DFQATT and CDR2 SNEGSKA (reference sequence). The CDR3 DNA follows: TGCAGTGCTAGAGATGGCGGCTTGAACACTGAAGCTTTCTTT. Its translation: CSARDGGLNTEAFF.

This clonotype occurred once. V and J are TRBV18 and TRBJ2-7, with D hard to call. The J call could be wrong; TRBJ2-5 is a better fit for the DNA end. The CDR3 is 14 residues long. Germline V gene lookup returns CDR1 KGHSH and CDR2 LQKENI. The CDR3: CASSPDPRKETQYF. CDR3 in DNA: TGTGCCAGCTCACCGGACCCGAGGAAAGAGACCCAGTACTTC.

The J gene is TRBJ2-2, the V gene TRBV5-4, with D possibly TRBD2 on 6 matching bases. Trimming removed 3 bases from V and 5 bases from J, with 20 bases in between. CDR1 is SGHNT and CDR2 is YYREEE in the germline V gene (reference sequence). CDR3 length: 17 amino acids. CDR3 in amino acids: CASSSLSEGVETGELFF. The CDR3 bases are TGTGCCAGCAGCTCCCTCTCGGAGGGCGTGGAGACCGGGGAGCTGTTTTTT.

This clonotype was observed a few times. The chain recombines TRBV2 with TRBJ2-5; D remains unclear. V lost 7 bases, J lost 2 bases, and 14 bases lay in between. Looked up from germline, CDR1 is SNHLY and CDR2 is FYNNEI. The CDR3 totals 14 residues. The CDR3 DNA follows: TGTGCCAGCACTTCTCAAACAAGACAAGAGACCCAGTACTTC. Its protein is CASTSQTRQETQYF.

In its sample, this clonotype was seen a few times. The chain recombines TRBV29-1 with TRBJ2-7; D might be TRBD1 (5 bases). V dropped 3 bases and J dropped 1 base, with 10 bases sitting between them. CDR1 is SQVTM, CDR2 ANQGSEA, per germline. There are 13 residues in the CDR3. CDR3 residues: CSVEFQGSYEQYF. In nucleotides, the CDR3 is TGCAGCGTTGAGTTTCAGGGATCCTACGAGCAGTACTTC.

CDR3 loop: CATSDFADTQYF. CDR3 in DNA: TGTGCCACCAGTGATTTTGCAGATACGCAGTATTTT. V and J are TRBV24-1 and TRBJ2-3; D remains ambiguous. Trimming removed 1 base from V and 4 bases from J, with 2 bases in between. The germline CDR1 and CDR2 sequences are KGHDR and SFDVKD. This CDR3 has 12 residues.

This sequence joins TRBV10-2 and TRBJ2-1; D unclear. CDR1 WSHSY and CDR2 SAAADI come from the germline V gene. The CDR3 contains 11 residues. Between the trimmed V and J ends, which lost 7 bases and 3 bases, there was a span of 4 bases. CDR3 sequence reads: CASIFYNEQFF. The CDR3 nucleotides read TGCGCCAGCATCTTCTACAATGAGCAGTTCTTC.

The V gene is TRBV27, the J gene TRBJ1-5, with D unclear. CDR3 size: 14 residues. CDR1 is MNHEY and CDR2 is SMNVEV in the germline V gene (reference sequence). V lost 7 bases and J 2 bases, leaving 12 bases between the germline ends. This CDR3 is CASIDPRGNQPQHF. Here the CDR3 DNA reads TGTGCCAGCATAGATCCCCGGGGCAATCAGCCCCAGCATTTT.

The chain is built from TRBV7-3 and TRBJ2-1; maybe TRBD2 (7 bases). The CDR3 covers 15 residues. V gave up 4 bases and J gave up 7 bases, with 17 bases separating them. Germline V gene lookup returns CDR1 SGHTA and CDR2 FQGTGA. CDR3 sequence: CASSSERGGRNEQFF. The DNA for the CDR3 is TGTGCCAGCAGCTCGGAAAGGGGGGGCAGGAATGAGCAGTTCTTC. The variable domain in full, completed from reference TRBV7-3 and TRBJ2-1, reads GAGVSQTPSNKVTEKGKYVELRCDPISGHTALYWYRQSLGQGPEFLIYFQGTGAADDSGLPNDRFFAVRPEGSVSTLKIQRTERGDSAVYLCASSSERGGRNEQFFGPGTRLTVL.

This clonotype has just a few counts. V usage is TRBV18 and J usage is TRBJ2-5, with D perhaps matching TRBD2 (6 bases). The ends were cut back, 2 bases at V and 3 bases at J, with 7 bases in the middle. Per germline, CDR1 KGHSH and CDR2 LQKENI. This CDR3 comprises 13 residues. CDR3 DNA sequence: TGTGCCAGCTCACCAGGAGGGAAAGAGACCCAGTACTTC. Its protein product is CASSPGGKETQYF.

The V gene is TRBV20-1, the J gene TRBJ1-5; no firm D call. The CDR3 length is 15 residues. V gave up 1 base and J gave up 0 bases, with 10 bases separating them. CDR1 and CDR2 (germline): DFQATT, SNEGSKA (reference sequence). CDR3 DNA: TGCAGTGCTAGAGCAAGGATATCTAGCAATCAGCCCCAGCATTTT. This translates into CSARARISSNQPQHF.

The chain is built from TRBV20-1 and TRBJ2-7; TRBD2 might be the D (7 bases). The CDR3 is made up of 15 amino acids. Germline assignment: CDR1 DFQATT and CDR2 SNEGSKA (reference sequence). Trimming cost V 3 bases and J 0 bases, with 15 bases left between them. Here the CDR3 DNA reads TGCAGTGCTAGTCTCAGGGGAGGGGCCTCCTACGAGCAGTACTTC. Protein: CSASLRGGASYEQYF.

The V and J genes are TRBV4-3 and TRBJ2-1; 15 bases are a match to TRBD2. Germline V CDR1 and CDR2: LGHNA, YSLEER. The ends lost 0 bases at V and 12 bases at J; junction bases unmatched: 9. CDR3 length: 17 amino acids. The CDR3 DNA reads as TGCGCCAGCAGCCAAGAATGGACTAGCGGGAGGGCCTCTGCGCAGTTCTTC. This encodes CASSQEWTSGRASAQFF.

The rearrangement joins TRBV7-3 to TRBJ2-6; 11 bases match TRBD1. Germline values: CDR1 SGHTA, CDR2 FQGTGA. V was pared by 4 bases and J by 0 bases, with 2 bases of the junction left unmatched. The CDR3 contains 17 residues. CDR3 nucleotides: TGTGCCAGCAGCTGGACAGGGGGCTCCTCTGGGGCCAACGTCCTGACTTTC. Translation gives CASSWTGGSSGANVLTF.

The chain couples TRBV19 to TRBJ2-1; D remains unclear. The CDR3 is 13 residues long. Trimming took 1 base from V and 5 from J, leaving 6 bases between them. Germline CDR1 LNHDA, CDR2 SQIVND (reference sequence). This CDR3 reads CASSIVRDNEQFF. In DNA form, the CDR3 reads TGTGCCAGTAGTATAGTTAGGGACAATGAGCAGTTCTTC. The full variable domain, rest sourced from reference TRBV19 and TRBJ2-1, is DGGITQSPKYLFRKEGQNVTLSCEQNLNHDAMYWYRQDPGQGLRLIYYSQIVNDFQKGDIAEGYSVSREKKESFPLTVTSAQKNPTAFYLCASSIVRDNEQFFGPGTRLTVL.

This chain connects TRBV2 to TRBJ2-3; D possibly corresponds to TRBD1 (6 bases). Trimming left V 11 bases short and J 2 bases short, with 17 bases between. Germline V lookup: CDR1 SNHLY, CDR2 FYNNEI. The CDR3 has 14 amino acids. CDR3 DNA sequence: TGTGCCCCACAGGGTAGAGGTAACACAGATACGCAGTATTTT. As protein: CAPQGRGNTDTQYF.

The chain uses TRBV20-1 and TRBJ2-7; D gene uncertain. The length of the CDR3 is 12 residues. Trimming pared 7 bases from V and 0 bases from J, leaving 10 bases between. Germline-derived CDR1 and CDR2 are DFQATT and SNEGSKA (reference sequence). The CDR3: CSGVPSSYEQYF. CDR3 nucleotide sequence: TGCAGTGGCGTCCCGAGCTCCTACGAGCAGTACTTC.

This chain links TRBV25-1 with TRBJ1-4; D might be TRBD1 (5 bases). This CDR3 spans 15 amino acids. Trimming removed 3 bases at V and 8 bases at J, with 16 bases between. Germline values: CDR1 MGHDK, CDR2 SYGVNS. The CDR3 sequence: CASSDRGREGEKLFF. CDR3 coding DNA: TGTGCCAGCAGTGACCGGGGCAGGGAGGGCGAAAAACTGTTTTTT.

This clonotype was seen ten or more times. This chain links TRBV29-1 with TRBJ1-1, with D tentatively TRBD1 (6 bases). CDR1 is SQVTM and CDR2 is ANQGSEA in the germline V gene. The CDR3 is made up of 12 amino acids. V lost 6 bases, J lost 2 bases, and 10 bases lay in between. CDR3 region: CSVRRGNTEAFF. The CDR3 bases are TGCAGCGTCCGCAGGGGCAACACTGAAGCTTTCTTT. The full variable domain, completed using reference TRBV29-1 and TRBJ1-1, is SAVISQKPSRDICQRGTSLTIQCQVDSQVTMMFWYRQQPGQSLTLIATANQGSEATYESGFVIDKFPISRPNLTFSTLTVSNMSPEDSSIYLCSVRRGNTEAFFGQGTRLTVV.

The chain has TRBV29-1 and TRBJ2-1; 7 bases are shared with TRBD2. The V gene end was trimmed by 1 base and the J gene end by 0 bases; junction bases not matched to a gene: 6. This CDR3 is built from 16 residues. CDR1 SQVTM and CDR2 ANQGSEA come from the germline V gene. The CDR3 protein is CSVEGFTSDSYNEQFF. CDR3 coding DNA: TGCAGCGTTGAAGGCTTTACTAGCGACTCCTACAATGAGCAGTTCTTC.

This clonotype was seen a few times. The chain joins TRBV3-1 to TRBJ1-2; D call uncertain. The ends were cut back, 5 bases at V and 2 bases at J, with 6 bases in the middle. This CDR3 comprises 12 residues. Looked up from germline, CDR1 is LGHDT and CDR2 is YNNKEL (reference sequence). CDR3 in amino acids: CASSGENYGYTF. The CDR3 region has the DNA TGTGCCAGCAGCGGGGAAAACTATGGCTACACCTTC.

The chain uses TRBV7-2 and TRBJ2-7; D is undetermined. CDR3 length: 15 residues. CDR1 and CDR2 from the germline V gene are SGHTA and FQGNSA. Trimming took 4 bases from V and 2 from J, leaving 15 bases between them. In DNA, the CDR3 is TGTGCCAGCAGCTATGACTCACTCCTAACCTACGAGCAGTACTTC. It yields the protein CASSYDSLLTYEQYF.

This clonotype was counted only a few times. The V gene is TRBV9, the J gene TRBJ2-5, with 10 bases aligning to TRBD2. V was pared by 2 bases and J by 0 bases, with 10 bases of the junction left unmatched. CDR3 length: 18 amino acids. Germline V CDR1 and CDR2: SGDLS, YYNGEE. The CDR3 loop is CASSVSSGRTFNQETQYF. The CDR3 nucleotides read TGTGCCAGCAGCGTGTCTAGCGGGAGAACCTTTAACCAAGAGACCCAGTACTTC.